The T cell receptor (beta chain) described here comes from a study of T cells in Graves' hyperthyroidism and ophthalmopathy. In this sample, this clonotype turned up many times. The source material, RNA transcripts, was used to amplify TCR beta CDR3 regions. The study used the HTBI primer set for a first-round RT-PCR of the TCR CDR3. MiXCR, applied by TCRdb to the multiplex PCR reads, yields one record per CDR3 protein. This sample has hundreds of thousands of distinct CDR3 sequences; about 45% occur once, and the top ten carry 8.2%. V shed 5 bases and J 9 bases; nucleotides not matched to a gene: 13. This CDR3 contains 16 residues. Germline assignment: CDR1 SGHTA and CDR2 FQGNSA.

The chain uses TRBV7-2 and TRBJ1-6; TRBD1 matches at 7 bases. Material: peripheral blood or thyroid tissue (not recorded which). This sequence originates from a woman aged 18-30 years with Graves' hyperthyroidism. CDR3 nucleotide sequence: TGTGCCAGCAGCCTGAACTTGGGACAGAATGGTTCACCCCTCCACTTT. It translates to CASSLNLGQNGSPLHF. Drawing the rest from reference TRBV7-2 and TRBJ1-6, the complete variable domain is GAGVSQSPSNKVTEKGKDVELRCDPISGHTALYWYRQSLGQGLEFLIYFQGNSAPDKSGLPSDRFSAERTGGSVSTLTIQRTQQEDSAVYLCASSLNLGQNGSPLHFGNGTRLTVT.